This T cell receptor (beta chain) was retrieved from a study of T cells in Graves' hyperthyroidism and ophthalmopathy. Study-level findings and limits: The majority of expanded thyroid clonotypes above 0.001 also appeared in blood.

Amplification of TCR beta CDR3 regions was performed using RNA transcripts as template. When the TCR CDR3 underwent first-round RT-PCR, the HTBI primer set was used. TCRdb fed the multiplex PCR reads into MiXCR, producing one record per CDR3 protein. Of 300,000 to 350,000 distinct CDR3 sequences listed, 15% to 20% are singletons. A note on this clonotype: Its antigen is still unknown.

This CDR3 comprises 18 residues. V dropped 2 bases and J dropped 3; count of bases not matched to a gene: 6. Germline lookup yields CDR1 ENHRY and CDR2 SYGVKD. What was sequenced was blood. The rearrangement joins TRBV10-3 to TRBJ2-3, with 15 bases that match TRBD2. The TCR sequence derives from a woman in her forties or fifties with Graves' hyperthyroidism. DNA of the CDR3: TGTGCCATCAGTGAGACCCCGGGACTAGCGGGAGGTACAGATACGCAGTATTTT. This encodes CAISETPGLAGGTDTQYF.